The present T cell receptor (beta chain) was sequenced within a study of T cells after somatic rescue of genetic block. V shed 8 bases and J shed 1 base, with 12 bases lying between them. The CDR3 loop spans 13 amino acids. Germline CDR1 reads MNHEY; CDR2 reads SMNVEV (reference sequence). Assay: immunoSEQ multiplex PCR; the TCRdb copy retains only in-frame clones and omits some. The repertoire holds about 15,000 clones, approximately 71% seen once, with 25% to 30% in the top ten. The specimen was peripheral blood mononuclear cells (PBMCs). The sequence came from a man in his late teens or twenties. The chain has TRBV27 and TRBJ2-7; D gene ambiguous. CDR3 nucleotide sequence: TGTGCCAGCCGACCTTCCCTTTCCTACGAGCAGTACTTC. This gives the protein CASRPSLSYEQYF.